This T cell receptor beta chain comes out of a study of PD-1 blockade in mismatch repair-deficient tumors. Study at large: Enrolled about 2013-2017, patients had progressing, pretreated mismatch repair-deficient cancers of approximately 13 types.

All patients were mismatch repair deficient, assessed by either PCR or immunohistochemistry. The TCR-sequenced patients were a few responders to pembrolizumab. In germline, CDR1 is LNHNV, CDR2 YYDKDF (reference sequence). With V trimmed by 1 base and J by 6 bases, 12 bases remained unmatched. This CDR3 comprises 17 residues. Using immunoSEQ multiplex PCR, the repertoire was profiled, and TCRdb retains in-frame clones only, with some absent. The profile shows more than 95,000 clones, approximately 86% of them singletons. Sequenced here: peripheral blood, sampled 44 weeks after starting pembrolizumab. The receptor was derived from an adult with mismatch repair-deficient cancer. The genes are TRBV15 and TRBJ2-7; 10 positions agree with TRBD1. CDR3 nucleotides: TGTGCCACCAGCAGAGTAAGGGGGGACAGGGGACGAGCCGAGCAGTACTTC. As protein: CATSRVRGDRGRAEQYF.